This T cell receptor (beta chain) was identified in a study of T cell repertoires in cytomegalovirus infection. About the study: Matching HLA type and CMV infection were both indicated by public TCR beta signatures.

This clonotype was counted only a few times. As yet, its antigen is unknown. TCRdb used MiXCR to reprocess the reads, holding one entry per CDR3 protein. The table shows approximately 400,000 distinct CDR3 sequences, with roughly 30% occurring only once. Study observations and caveats: It was HLA-C-restricted CMV-specific TCR beta clonotypes that dominated the response ex vivo.

Trimming cost V 6 bases and J 5 bases; bases outside gene matches: 12. Germline-derived CDR1 and CDR2 are MNHGY and SAAAGT. The CDR3 loop spans 15 amino acids. The clonotype comes from a human donor in good health (CMV status not recorded). Some clones in this sample may be carry-over from other donors' samples. This rearrangement joins TRBV6-8 to TRBJ2-5; 7 bases agree with TRBD1. The sequenced material came from PBMCs. CDR3 bases: TGTGCCAGCAGGCAACAGGGGCTCATACAGGAGACCCAGTACTTC. Its protein product is CASRQQGLIQETQYF.